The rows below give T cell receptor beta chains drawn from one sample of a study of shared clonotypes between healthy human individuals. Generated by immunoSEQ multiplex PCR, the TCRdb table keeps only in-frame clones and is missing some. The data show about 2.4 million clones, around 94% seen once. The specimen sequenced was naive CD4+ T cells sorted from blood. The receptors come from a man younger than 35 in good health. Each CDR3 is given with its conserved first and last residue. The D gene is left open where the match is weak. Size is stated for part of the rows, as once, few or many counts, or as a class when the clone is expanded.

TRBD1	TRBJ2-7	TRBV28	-	CASSARDRGGEQYF	TGTGCCAGCAGTGCCCGGGACAGGGGTGGCGAGCAGTACTTC
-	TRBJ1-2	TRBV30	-	CAWSVRPPPGRGVSGYTF	TGTGCCTGGAGTGTACGGCCCCCCCCCGGGAGAGGGGTGAGCGGCTACACCTTC
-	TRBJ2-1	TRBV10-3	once	CAISGPNNEQFF	TGTGCCATCAGTGGCCCCAACAATGAGCAGTTCTTC
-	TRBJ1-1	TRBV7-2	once	CASSLYENTEAFF	TGTGCCAGCAGCTTATACGAAAACACTGAAGCTTTCTTT
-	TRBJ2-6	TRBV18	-	CASSPPGLSGANVLTF	TGTGCCAGCTCACCTCCAGGTCTCTCTGGGGCCAACGTCCTGACTTTC
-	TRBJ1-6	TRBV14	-	CASSRINSPLHF	TGTGCCAGCAGCCGCATTAATTCACCCCTCCACTTT
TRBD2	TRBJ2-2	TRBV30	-	CAWSGLAGRNTGELFF	TGTGCCTGGAGTGGACTAGCGGGAAGGAACACCGGGGAGCTGTTTTTT
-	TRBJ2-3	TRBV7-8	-	CASSLRREGTDTQYF	TGTGCCAGCAGCTTACGCAGGGAAGGCACAGATACGCAGTATTTT
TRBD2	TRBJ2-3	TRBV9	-	CASSVIPAGGTDTQYF	TGTGCCAGCAGCGTAATTCCGGCGGGAGGAACAGATACGCAGTATTTT
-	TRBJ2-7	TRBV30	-	CAWTTGYEQYF	TGTGCCTGGACCACGGGCTACGAGCAGTACTTC
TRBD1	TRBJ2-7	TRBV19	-	CASSPGTGRNYEQYF	TGTGCCAGTAGTCCGGGGACAGGGCGGAATTACGAGCAGTACTTC
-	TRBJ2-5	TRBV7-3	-	CASSSMAQETQYF	TGTGCCAGCAGCTCCATGGCTCAGGAGACCCAGTACTTC
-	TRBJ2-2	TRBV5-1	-	CASSLGSNTGELFF	TGCGCCAGCAGCTTAGGGTCGAACACCGGGGAGCTGTTTTTT
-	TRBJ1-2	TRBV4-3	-	CASSQEPGYGYTF	TGCGCCAGCAGCCAAGAACCAGGCTATGGCTACACCTTC
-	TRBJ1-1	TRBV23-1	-	CPAGGWNTEAFF	TGCCCGGCAGGAGGTTGGAACACTGAAGCTTTCTTT
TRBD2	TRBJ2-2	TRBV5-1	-	CASSPGTSSQRGLFF	TGCGCCAGCAGCCCCGGGACTAGCTCTCAGAGGGGGCTGTTTTTT
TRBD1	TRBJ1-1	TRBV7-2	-	CASSSLTGTGNTEAFF	TGTGCCAGCAGCTCCCTTACCGGGACAGGGAACACTGAAGCTTTCTTT
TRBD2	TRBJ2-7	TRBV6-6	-	CASRGTSEASEQYF	TGTGCCAGCAGGGGGACTAGCGAGGCCTCCGAGCAGTACTTC
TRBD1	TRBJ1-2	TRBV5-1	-	CASSFGQAGYTF	TGCGCCAGCAGCTTTGGACAGGCGGGCTACACCTTC
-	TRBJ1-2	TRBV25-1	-	CASSEIGQGYYGYTF	TGTGCCAGCAGTGAAATTGGGCAGGGTTACTATGGCTACACCTTC
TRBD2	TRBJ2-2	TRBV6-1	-	CASSEARGGPGELFF	TGTGCCAGCAGTGAAGCGCGGGGAGGGCCCGGGGAGCTGTTTTTT
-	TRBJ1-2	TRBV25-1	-	CASSELGRSAGYTF	TGTGCCAGCAGTGAATTGGGCAGGTCGGCTGGCTACACCTTC
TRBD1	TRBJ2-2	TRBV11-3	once	CASSPAGTANTGELFF	TGTGCCAGCAGCCCGGCCGGGACAGCGAACACCGGGGAGCTGTTTTTT
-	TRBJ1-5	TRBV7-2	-	CASSPYNQPQHF	TGTGCCAGCAGCCCCTACAATCAGCCCCAGCATTTT
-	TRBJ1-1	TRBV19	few	CASSIGPKNTEAFF	TGTGCCAGTAGTATAGGGCCGAAGAACACTGAAGCTTTCTTT
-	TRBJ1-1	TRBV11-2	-	CASSLPRLNTEAFF	TGTGCCAGCAGCTTGCCGAGACTGAACACTGAAGCTTTCTTT
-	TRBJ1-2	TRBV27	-	CASSLYGGHYGYTF	TGTGCCAGCAGTTTATATGGGGGGCACTATGGCTACACCTTC
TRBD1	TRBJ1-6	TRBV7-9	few	CASSLRTGQNSPLHF	TGTGCCAGCAGCTTACGGACAGGTCAAAATTCACCCCTCCACTTT
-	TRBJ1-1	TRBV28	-	CASTPAGLREAFF	TGTGCCAGCACCCCTGCAGGGTTACGTGAAGCTTTCTTT
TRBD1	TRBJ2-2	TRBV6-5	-	CASSPGGPGELFF	TGTGCCAGCAGCCCAGGGGGCCCCGGGGAGCTGTTTTTT
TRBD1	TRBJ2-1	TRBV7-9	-	CASSSPPSGQVSDEQFF	TGTGCCAGCAGCTCCCCACCCTCCGGACAGGTTTCCGATGAGCAGTTCTTC
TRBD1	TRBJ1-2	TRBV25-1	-	CASSAISPGQGAYYGYTF	TGTGCCAGCAGTGCCATTTCTCCGGGACAGGGGGCCTACTATGGCTACACCTTC
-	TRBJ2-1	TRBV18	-	CASSVGSGEQFF	TGTGCCAGCTCAGTGGGGAGCGGTGAGCAGTTCTTC
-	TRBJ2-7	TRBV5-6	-	CASSLWGWDEQYF	TGTGCCAGCAGCTTGTGGGGTTGGGACGAGCAGTACTTC
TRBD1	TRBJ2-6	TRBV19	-	CASSILPFGTGTDIFGANVLTF	TGTGCCAGTAGTATCCTACCTTTCGGGACCGGGACAGACATCTTTGGGGCCAACGTCCTGACTTTC